These 25 T cell receptor beta chains share one sample of origin, sequenced in a study of blood T cell dynamics during melanoma immunotherapy. Time point meaning: week 3, after first cycle of checkpoint inhibitor. Clones were sequenced by immunoSEQ multiplex PCR, and TCRdb holds only the in-frame ones, with some missing. The repertoire holds 14,000 to 15,000 clones, roughly 89% seen once, with 7.8% in the top ten. The sequenced sample was blood, obtained from a patient treated with checkpoint blockade. The origin of the receptors is a human donor with melanoma.

The V gene is TRBV5-1, the J gene TRBJ2-5; 14 positions match TRBD2. V was pared by 0 bases and J by 1 base, with 5 bases of the junction left unmatched. Per the germline V gene, CDR1 is SGHRS and CDR2 is YFSETQ. The CDR3 sequence is 18 residues long. CDR3 protein: CASSLAPGTSGSQETQYF. In DNA form, the CDR3 reads TGCGCCAGCAGCTTGGCCCCGGGGACTAGCGGGAGCCAAGAGACCCAGTACTTC.

This clone was picked up one time. The chain recombines TRBV6-5 with TRBJ2-3; D call uncertain. This CDR3 has 13 residues. CDR1 is MNHEY and CDR2 is SVGAGI in the germline V gene. Trimming removed 0 bases at V and 2 bases at J, with 3 bases between. This CDR3 is CASSYSYTDTQYF. The CDR3 DNA reads as TGTGCCAGCAGTTACTCGTACACAGATACGCAGTATTTT.

CDR3 residues: CASSQGQVGELFF. DNA of the CDR3: TGTGCCAGCTCACAAGGACAGGTCGGGGAGCTGTTTTTT. The chain combines TRBV18 with TRBJ2-2; 7 nucleotides align to TRBD1. The CDR3 runs to 13 residues. From germline, CDR1 is KGHSH and CDR2 LQKENI. V gave up 4 bases and J gave up 7 bases; unmatched junction bases: 3. The full variable domain, in which reference TRBV18 and TRBJ2-2 provide the parts outside the CDR3, is NAGVMQNPRHLVRRRGQEARLRCSPMKGHSHVYWYRQLPEEGLKFMVYLQKENIIDESGMPKERFSAEFPKEGPSILRIQQVVRGDSAAYFCASSQGQVGELFFGEGSRLTVL.

The V gene is TRBV11-3, the J gene TRBJ2-3; 11 nucleotides align to TRBD2. After removal of 1 base from V and 3 bases from J, the junction contained 0 bases not matched to a gene. This CDR3 has 15 amino acids. Germline V gene lookup returns CDR1 SGHNT and CDR2 YENEEA. The CDR3 spells CASSLVAGGTDTQYF. The CDR3 nucleotides read TGTGCCAGCAGCTTAGTAGCGGGAGGGACAGATACGCAGTATTTT.

The J gene is TRBJ2-7, the V gene TRBV6-5, with D maybe TRBD1 (6 bases). The CDR3 spans 14 residues. The germline CDR1 and CDR2 sequences are MNHEY and SVGAGI. V lost 5 bases and J 0 bases, leaving 11 bases between the germline ends. The CDR3 sequence: CASSNRAGSYEQYF. CDR3 DNA sequence: TGTGCCAGCAGTAACAGGGCTGGCTCCTACGAGCAGTACTTC.

The chain links TRBV2 to TRBJ1-5; D remains unclear. CDR1 and CDR2 from the germline V gene are SNHLY and FYNNEI. The CDR3 is made up of 15 amino acids. Trimming removed 2 bases from V and 2 bases from J, with 10 bases in between. DNA of the CDR3: TGTGCCAGCAGTGAACTCGCCCTCCGCAATCAGCCCCAGCATTTT. It is translated as CASSELALRNQPQHF.

The chain joins TRBV29-1 to TRBJ2-7; D is ambiguous. Germline CDR1 reads SQVTM; CDR2 reads ANQGSEA. Trimming took off 2 bases at V and 2 bases at J, with 7 bases between the two ends. This CDR3 spans 12 amino acids. CDR3 sequence (DNA): TGCAGCGTTGAACTGGGTCCCTACGAGCAGTACTTC. It translates to CSVELGPYEQYF.

The J gene is TRBJ1-5, the V gene TRBV15; 8 nucleotides match TRBD1. J gave up 3 bases and V 3 bases, and 7 bases lay outside the gene matches. CDR1 is LNHNV and CDR2 is YYDKDF in the germline V gene (reference sequence). The CDR3 loop spans 16 amino acids. The CDR3 region is CATSRGVGQANQPQHF. For the CDR3, the DNA is TGTGCCACCAGCAGGGGCGTGGGACAGGCCAATCAGCCCCAGCATTTT.

The table lists this clone with a few counts. V usage is TRBV4-2 and J usage is TRBJ2-6; either TRBD1 or TRBD2 may fit D (5 bases each). The CDR3 loop spans 18 amino acids. Trimming stripped 5 bases from V and 0 bases from J, with 17 bases between. Germline loops: CDR1 LGHNA, CDR2 YNFKEQ. The CDR3 is CASSVPGTGISGANVLTF. The CDR3 DNA is TGTGCCAGCAGCGTCCCCGGGACGGGAATCTCTGGGGCCAACGTCCTGACTTTC.

This sequence joins TRBV5-6 and TRBJ2-1; 9 nucleotides line up with TRBD2. The CDR3 loop spans 16 amino acids. Germline V lookup: CDR1 SGHDT, CDR2 YYEEEE. J gave up 10 bases and V 1 base, and 12 bases lay outside the gene matches. The CDR3 loop is CASSLRTGGRAGEQFF. The CDR3 nucleotides read TGTGCCAGCAGCTTGCGGACTGGCGGGAGGGCCGGGGAGCAGTTCTTC.

The chain links TRBV18 to TRBJ2-7, with D perhaps being TRBD1 or TRBD2 (5 bases each). From germline, CDR1 is KGHSH and CDR2 LQKENI. The CDR3 is 14 amino acids. V shed 2 bases and J shed 7 bases, with 15 bases lying between them. CDR3 sequence (DNA): TGTGCCAGCTCACCAAATCAGGGACGAGGGGAGCAGTACTTC. Its translation: CASSPNQGRGEQYF.

The chain links TRBV5-1 to TRBJ2-6; D could derive from TRBD1 or TRBD2 (5 bases each). Per germline, CDR1 SGHRS and CDR2 YFSETQ. The V gene lost 0 bases and the J gene lost 2 bases, with 9 bases spanning the gap. There are 16 residues in the CDR3. The CDR3 bases are TGCGCCAGCAGCTTGGTTCAGGGAGCTGGGGCCAACGTCCTGACTTTC. Its protein product is CASSLVQGAGANVLTF.

V gene TRBV7-9 combines with J gene TRBJ1-2; maybe TRBD1 (6 bases). This CDR3 spans 16 amino acids. Germline CDR1 reads SEHNR; CDR2 reads FQNEAQ (reference sequence). Trimming took off 4 bases at V and 0 bases at J, with 15 bases between the two ends. CDR3 nucleotides: TGTGCCAGCAGCTCCCAAGGGACAAAAGCTAACTATGGCTACACCTTC. Translation gives CASSSQGTKANYGYTF. The full variable domain, in which reference TRBV7-9 and TRBJ1-2 provide the parts outside the CDR3, is DTGVSQNPRHKITKRGQNVTFRCDPISEHNRLYWYRQTLGQGPEFLTYFQNEAQLEKSRLLSDRFSAERPKGSFSTLEIQRTEQGDSAMYLCASSSQGTKANYGYTFGSGTRLTVV.

This clone has a handful of counts. This rearrangement joins TRBV11-1 to TRBJ2-2; D call uncertain. This CDR3 is built from 13 residues. Germline CDR1 SGHAT, CDR2 FQDESV (reference sequence). The V end lost 1 base, the J end lost 7 bases, and 7 bases lay between the germline ends. CDR3 bases: TGTGCCAGCAGCTTAGTGGTCCGCGGGGAGCTGTTTTTT. Amino acids: CASSLVVRGELFF.

J is TRBJ2-5 and V is TRBV6-5, with TRBD2 matching over 10 bases. Unmatched junction bases numbered 8, after V lost 8 bases and J lost 5 bases. Germline assignment: CDR1 MNHEY and CDR2 SVGAGI. The CDR3 consists of 14 residues. The CDR3 sequence: CASSGAGGLETQYF. The CDR3 DNA follows: TGTGCCAGCTCTGGAGCGGGAGGGCTCGAGACCCAGTACTTC.

This chain joins TRBV9 and TRBJ2-3; 7 bases are a match to TRBD1. Germline lookup yields CDR1 SGDLS and CDR2 YYNGEE. CDR3 size: 15 residues. Trimming removed 4 bases from V and 0 bases from J; junction bases left unmatched: 5. As DNA, the CDR3 is TGTGCCAGCAGCAGGGACAGTCCTAGCACAGATACGCAGTATTTT. Translation gives CASSRDSPSTDTQYF.

This clone was counted only a few times. The CDR3 loop is CASTLSGSSYEQYF. The CDR3 bases are TGTGCCAGCACCCTTAGCGGGAGCTCCTACGAGCAGTACTTC. The chain links TRBV7-9 to TRBJ2-7; TRBD2 aligns across 9 bases. With 7 bases clipped from V and 0 bases from J, the junction kept 4 bases outside the gene matches. Germline lookup yields CDR1 SEHNR and CDR2 FQNEAQ (reference sequence). This CDR3 has 14 amino acids.

The CDR3 DNA is TGTGCCAGCTCACCCCGTGATACCAGACTAACCTACAATGAGCAGTTCTTC. Its protein is CASSPRDTRLTYNEQFF. The rearrangement links TRBV18 to TRBJ2-1; D may be TRBD2 (5 bases). V lost 3 bases and J lost 2, with 17 bases in between. The CDR3 is made up of 17 amino acids. Germline V lookup: CDR1 KGHSH, CDR2 LQKENI. The full variable domain, its missing parts supplied by reference TRBV18 and TRBJ2-1, is NAGVMQNPRHLVRRRGQEARLRCSPMKGHSHVYWYRQLPEEGLKFMVYLQKENIIDESGMPKERFSAEFPKEGPSILRIQQVVRGDSAAYFCASSPRDTRLTYNEQFFGPGTRLTVL.

J is TRBJ2-2 and V is TRBV5-1, with 11 bases fitting TRBD1. Germline CDR1 and CDR2: SGHRS and YFSETQ. J was trimmed by 5 bases and V by 2 bases; bases with no gene match: 2. The CDR3 is made up of 15 amino acids. Here the CDR3 DNA reads TGCGCCAGCAGCTTCGGGACAGGGGGAACCGGGGAGCTGTTTTTT. It specifies CASSFGTGGTGELFF. Combining the CDR3 with reference TRBV5-1 and TRBJ2-2 gives the whole variable domain KAGVTQTPRYLIKTRGQQVTLSCSPISGHRSVSWYQQTPGQGLQFLFEYFSETQRNKGNFPGRFSGRQFSNSRSEMNVSTLELGDSALYLCASSFGTGGTGELFFGEGSRLTVL.

The rearrangement links TRBV20-1 to TRBJ2-1, with D perhaps matching TRBD2 (6 bases). Trimming took off 3 bases at V and 12 bases at J, with 12 bases between the two ends. The CDR3 totals 11 residues. Germline V lookup: CDR1 DFQATT, CDR2 SNEGSKA (reference sequence). The CDR3 nucleotides read TGCAGTGCTAGTCTCCGGGACTGGCAGTTCTTC. It specifies CSASLRDWQFF.

This clone occurred a few times. The J gene is TRBJ1-1, the V gene TRBV29-1, with 7 bases fitting TRBD1. J lost 0 bases, V lost 7 bases, and 5 bases had no gene match. This CDR3 region has 13 residues. Germline loops: CDR1 SQVTM, CDR2 ANQGSEA. The CDR3 DNA reads TGCAGCGCATTGGGACAGTTGAACACTGAAGCTTTCTTT. It specifies CSALGQLNTEAFF.

This chain uses TRBV28 with TRBJ2-3; D gene ambiguous. V lost 2 bases to trimming and J lost 4 bases, with 19 bases between them. The CDR3 has 17 residues. Germline assignment: CDR1 MDHEN and CDR2 SYDVKM. The CDR3 DNA sequence: TGTGCCAGCAGTTTACGCCTCGATTCCGAGACGCCAGATACGCAGTATTTT. This gives the protein CASSLRLDSETPDTQYF.

The CDR3 spells CASKQTGAGETQYF. CDR3 DNA sequence: TGTGCCAGCAAGCAGACAGGGGCTGGGGAGACCCAGTACTTC. The chain employs TRBV6-5 and TRBJ2-5, with 8 positions matching TRBD1. This CDR3 spans 14 amino acids. Germline V CDR1 and CDR2: MNHEY, SVGAGI. J gave up 5 bases and V 7 bases, and 9 bases lay outside the gene matches.

This sequence joins TRBV9 and TRBJ2-3; D possibly uses TRBD1 or TRBD2 (5 bases each). V was shortened by 4 bases and J by 0 bases, with 15 bases between the two germline ends. The CDR3 contains 16 residues. Germline values: CDR1 SGDLS, CDR2 YYNGEE. The CDR3 spells CASSPSPGRSTDTQYF. The CDR3 nucleotides read TGTGCCAGCAGCCCTTCCCCGGGGCGAAGCACAGATACGCAGTATTTT.

The chain combines TRBV6-5 with TRBJ1-1, with D unresolved. This CDR3 spans 16 amino acids. V lost 0 bases and J lost 3, with 14 bases in between. From germline, CDR1 is MNHEY and CDR2 SVGAGI. CDR3 sequence (DNA): TGTGCCAGCAGTTACTCGGTCCCCCGGAGGGACACTGAAGCTTTCTTT. It specifies CASSYSVPRRDTEAFF.